The 28 T cell receptor beta chains reported below all come from one sample, sequenced in a study of blood T cell repertoires in COVID-19 (dated by TCRdb to the early 2020s). Library method: the immunoSEQ multiplex PCR assay. Imported from immuneACCESS, the table was reduced by TCRdb to in-frame sequences with V and J called. These copies leave out some clones; in studies compared against another copy, an unresolved V gene accounts for under half, and the cause of the remainder is not known. The sample contains about 140,000 clones, 75% to 80% of them found a single time. The ten largest make up approximately 9% of the sample. The sample comprised peripheral blood. The receptors come from a woman in her fifties or sixties with active or convalescent COVID-19.

V and J are TRBV6-6 and TRBJ2-7, with TRBD1 as a possible D gene (6 bases). Germline-derived CDR1 and CDR2 are MNHNY and SVGAGI (reference sequence). The ends were cut back, 6 bases at V and 4 bases at J, with 16 bases in the middle. The CDR3 is 14 residues long. The CDR3 coding sequence is TGTGCCAGCAGACAACCGGGACACTTTTACGAGCAGTACTTC. This gives the protein CASRQPGHFYEQYF.

V usage is TRBV9 and J usage is TRBJ1-2; D perhaps matches TRBD1 (5 bases). Germline V gene data show CDR1 as SGDLS and CDR2 as YYNGEE. The CDR3 is 17 amino acids. The V gene lost 3 bases and the J gene lost 6 bases, with 24 bases spanning the gap. This CDR3 is CASSEGPGRAFADGYTF. The CDR3 region has the DNA TGTGCCAGCAGCGAGGGGCCCGGACGGGCCTTTGCGGATGGCTACACCTTC. Supplemented by reference TRBV9 and TRBJ1-2, the full variable domain reads DSGVTQTPKHLITATGQRVTLRCSPRSGDLSVYWYQQSLDQGLQFLIQYYNGEERAKGNILERFSAQQFPDLHSELNLSSLELGDSALYFCASSEGPGRAFADGYTFGSGTRLTVV.

This clone is a singleton in its sample. The chain links TRBV2 to TRBJ1-1; TRBD1 is a possible D gene (5 bases). The CDR3 extends over 14 amino acids. Per the germline V gene, CDR1 is SNHLY and CDR2 is FYNNEI. V was trimmed by 6 bases and J by 6 bases, leaving 17 bases between them. The CDR3 is CASRDGTWRPEAFF. The CDR3 region has the DNA TGTGCCAGCAGGGACGGGACTTGGAGGCCTGAAGCTTTCTTT.

This clone was counted only a few times. CDR3 bases: TGCGCCAGCAGTGAGTCGACTGGCGAAGACGAGCAGTACTTC. Residues: CASSESTGEDEQYF. The chain joins TRBV10-1 to TRBJ2-7; D not resolved. This CDR3 has 14 amino acids. The V gene lost 0 bases and the J gene lost 5 bases, with 11 bases spanning the gap. Per the germline V gene, CDR1 is WNHNN and CDR2 is SYGVQD (reference sequence).

V is TRBV19 and J is TRBJ1-1, with no clear D. This CDR3 region has 14 residues. Trimming cost V 3 bases and J 2 bases, with 10 bases left between them. Germline V gene data show CDR1 as LNHDA and CDR2 as SQIVND (reference sequence). CDR3: CASSMVAFNTEAFF. The CDR3 DNA is TGTGCCAGTAGTATGGTGGCCTTCAACACTGAAGCTTTCTTT.

The chain carries TRBV19 and TRBJ2-2; D gene unclear. Germline lookup yields CDR1 LNHDA and CDR2 SQIVND (reference sequence). The CDR3 is made up of 14 amino acids. Between the trimmed V and J ends, which lost 6 bases and 0 bases, there was a span of 8 bases. In nucleotides, the CDR3 is TGTGCCAGTAGGCTGCTACCGAACACCGGGGAGCTGTTTTTT. Its protein product is CASRLLPNTGELFF.

This clone showed up just once. The V gene is TRBV7-7, the J gene TRBJ2-1; D not resolved. The V end was cut by 1 base, the J end by 6 bases, with 10 bases between. CDR3 length: 14 amino acids. The germline V gene has CDR1 SSHAT and CDR2 FNYEAQ (reference sequence). As DNA, the CDR3 is TGTGCCAGCAGCTTAGACATTGTTGGCAATGAGCAGTTCTTC. It encodes CASSLDIVGNEQFF. Combining the CDR3 with reference TRBV7-7 and TRBJ2-1 gives the whole variable domain GAGVSQSPRYKVTKRGQDVTLRCDPISSHATLYWYQQALGQGPEFLTYFNYEAQPDKSGLPSDRFSAERPEGSISTLTIQRTEQRDSAMYRCASSLDIVGNEQFFGPGTRLTVL.

The chain joins TRBV18 to TRBJ1-6; 7 nucleotides match TRBD1. The CDR3 has 19 residues. Germline-derived CDR1 and CDR2 are KGHSH and LQKENI. V was pared by 3 bases and J by 0 bases, with 11 bases of the junction left unmatched. CDR3 sequence reads: CASSPRGTEGGSYNSPLHF. DNA of the CDR3: TGTGCCAGCTCACCCCGAGGGACAGAGGGCGGCTCCTATAATTCACCCCTCCACTTT.

Only a few counts were recorded for this clone. CDR3 DNA: TGCGCCAGCAGCCAAGATCGGACAATATATGGCTACACCTTC. Its protein is CASSQDRTIYGYTF. The J gene is TRBJ1-2, the V gene TRBV4-1, with D possibly matching TRBD1 (5 bases). Per germline, CDR1 MGHRA and CDR2 YSYEKL. The CDR3 contains 14 residues. V dropped 0 bases and J dropped 5 bases, with 10 bases sitting between them.

This clone was detected many times. This rearrangement joins TRBV4-3 to TRBJ1-2; the match to TRBD1 covers 8 bases. The V gene's germline CDR1 is LGHNA and CDR2 YSLEER. This CDR3 has 13 amino acids. V shed 3 bases and J 8 bases; nucleotides not matched to a gene: 5. The CDR3 DNA follows: TGCGCCAGCAGCCATGAGACAGGGGCCGGCTACACCTTC. Amino acids: CASSHETGAGYTF.

This clone was observed a few times. CDR3 sequence (DNA): TGTGCCAGTAGTAATGAGTTGCCAGGGGGCGGTAATTCACCCCTCCACTTT. Translation: CASSNELPGGGNSPLHF. The chain is built from TRBV19 and TRBJ1-6; TRBD1 matches at 8 bases. There are 17 residues in the CDR3. The J segment lost 6 bases and the V segment lost 4 bases, leaving 11 bases of the junction unmatched. Germline CDR1 LNHDA, CDR2 SQIVND (reference sequence).

The chain recombines TRBV7-2 with TRBJ2-3; 10 bases fit TRBD2. CDR3 size: 16 residues. Per the germline V gene, CDR1 is SGHTA and CDR2 is FQGNSA. V trimming: 5 bases; J trimming: 7 bases; junction bases outside the gene matches: 12. CDR3 amino acids: CASSLLLAGPTHTQYF. The CDR3 DNA follows: TGTGCCAGCAGCCTACTACTAGCGGGACCGACCCATACGCAGTATTTT.

A single count supports this clone. The chain joins TRBV28 to TRBJ2-3; a weak D match, TRBD2 (6 bases). Germline V CDR1 and CDR2: MDHEN, SYDVKM. V was cut by 4 bases and J by 9 bases, with 20 bases left in between. The CDR3 length is 15 residues. DNA for the CDR3: TGTGCCAGCAGTTCCCCTCTGTTAGGGGCGGGGACGCAGTATTTT. Translated, it gives CASSSPLLGAGTQYF. The whole variable domain, remainder taken from reference TRBV28 and TRBJ2-3, is DVKVTQSSRYLVKRTGEKVFLECVQDMDHENMFWYRQDPGLGLRLIYFSYDVKMKEKGDIPEGYSVSREKKERFSLILESASTNQTSMYLCASSSPLLGAGTQYFGPGTRLTVL.

Note on this clone: This same CDR3 is encoded by further DNA sequences in the sample. The rearrangement joins TRBV6-6 to TRBJ2-3, with 9 positions matching TRBD1. The trim removed 2 bases at V and 4 bases at J, leaving 7 bases unmatched. Germline assignment: CDR1 MNHNY and CDR2 SVGAGI (reference sequence). CDR3 size: 16 residues. The CDR3 DNA sequence: TGTGCCAGCAGTTACCCCGCGACAGGGGGTGCAGATACGCAGTATTTT. Its protein is CASSYPATGGADTQYF.

The V and J genes are TRBV7-6 and TRBJ1-4; D gene uncertain. Per germline, CDR1 SGHVS and CDR2 FNYEAQ. CDR3 size: 15 residues. The germline V and J ends were trimmed by 1 base and 3 bases, with 9 bases remaining between them. Here the CDR3 reads CASSLVAGPNEKLFF. CDR3 sequence (DNA): TGTGCCAGCAGCTTAGTGGCAGGTCCTAATGAAAAACTGTTTTTT.

The chain combines TRBV27 with TRBJ2-3, with TRBD2 matching over 12 bases. Germline assignment: CDR1 MNHEY and CDR2 SMNVEV (reference sequence). The V and J ends lost 7 bases and 4 bases, in that order; junction bases with no gene match: 6. The CDR3 has 15 amino acids. CDR3 sequence: CASNLAGGGADTQYF. CDR3 coding DNA: TGTGCCAGCAACCTAGCGGGAGGGGGCGCAGATACGCAGTATTTT.

This sequence joins TRBV6-2 or TRBV6-3 and TRBJ1-6; no firm D call. The CDR3 has 16 amino acids. The germline V gene has CDR1 MNHEY and CDR2 SVGEGT. The V end lost 4 bases, the J end lost 0 bases, and 10 bases lay between the germline ends. CDR3 region: CASSWRASSYNSPLHF. CDR3 DNA sequence: TGTGCCAGCAGTTGGAGGGCGAGCTCCTATAATTCACCCCTCCACTTT.

The J gene is TRBJ1-6, the V gene TRBV6-2 or TRBV6-3, with D possibly matching TRBD1 (5 bases). Trimming cost V 4 bases and J 7 bases, with 11 bases left between them. This CDR3 comprises 14 residues. Germline CDR1 is MNHEY and CDR2 is SVGEGT. CDR3 sequence (DNA): TGTGCCAGCAGTTCGTGGCAGGGAAATTCACCCCTCCACTTT. Translated: CASSSWQGNSPLHF.

The chain links TRBV28 to TRBJ2-5; TRBD1 aligns across 8 bases. The trim removed 6 bases at V and 0 bases at J, leaving 6 bases unmatched. The CDR3 is 15 residues long. The germline V gene has CDR1 MDHEN and CDR2 SYDVKM. For the CDR3, the DNA is TGTGCCAGCAGCCTAGGGACAGGCAACCAAGAGACCCAGTACTTC. As protein: CASSLGTGNQETQYF.

The chain combines TRBV3-1 (or the pseudogene TRBV3-2) with TRBJ1-1; D may be TRBD1 (6 bases). Germline lookup yields CDR1 LGHDT and CDR2 YNNKEL (reference sequence). Trimming left V 0 bases short and J 5 bases short, with 10 bases between. There are 14 residues in the CDR3. CDR3 loop: CASSQEGGLTEAFF. DNA of the CDR3: TGTGCCAGCAGCCAAGAAGGGGGTTTAACTGAAGCTTTCTTT.

V is TRBV4-2 and J is TRBJ2-3, with 11 nucleotides matching TRBD2. The CDR3 totals 17 residues. After removal of 0 bases from V and 5 bases from J, the junction contained 7 bases not matched to a gene. Germline CDR1 reads LGHNA; CDR2 reads YNFKEQ. Here the CDR3 DNA reads TGTGCCAGCAGCCAAGAATCCCTAGCGGGGGGCGGAGATACGCAGTATTTT. It translates to CASSQESLAGGGDTQYF.

The chain carries TRBV2 and TRBJ1-2; 7 bases match TRBD1. After removal of 7 bases from V and 4 bases from J, the junction contained 6 bases not matched to a gene. CDR1 is SNHLY and CDR2 is FYNNEI in the germline V gene. The CDR3 sequence is 13 residues long. CDR3 in DNA: TGTGCCAGCATTCGGACAGGCCGCTATGGCTACACCTTC. As protein: CASIRTGRYGYTF.

The V call is TRBV2, the J call TRBJ1-5, with 8 bases fitting TRBD1. The CDR3 extends over 15 amino acids. Germline CDR1 SNHLY, CDR2 FYNNEI. V dropped 6 bases and J dropped 1; count of bases not matched to a gene: 5. The CDR3 region is CASRAGGASNQPQHF. The CDR3 DNA reads as TGTGCCAGCAGGGCAGGGGGCGCGAGCAATCAGCCCCAGCATTTT. The full variable domain, completed using reference TRBV2 and TRBJ1-5, is EPEVTQTPSHQVTQMGQEVILRCVPISNHLYFYWYRQILGQKVEFLVSFYNNEISEKSEIFDDQFSVERPDGSNFTLKIRSTKLEDSAMYFCASRAGGASNQPQHFGDGTRLSIL.

CDR3 nucleotides: TGTGCCAGCAGCTTAGGGCCGGGACAGCTTTATAGCAATCAGCCCCAGCATTTT. It is translated as CASSLGPGQLYSNQPQHF. The chain carries TRBV7-3 and TRBJ1-5; TRBD1 matches 7 bases. V shed 2 bases, J shed 0 bases, and the junction held 10 bases outside the gene matches. The V gene's germline CDR1 is SGHTA and CDR2 FQGTGA. The CDR3 sequence is 18 residues long. Full variable domain (missing parts from reference TRBV7-3 and TRBJ1-5): GAGVSQTPSNKVTEKGKYVELRCDPISGHTALYWYRQSLGQGPEFLIYFQGTGAADDSGLPNDRFFAVRPEGSVSTLKIQRTERGDSAVYLCASSLGPGQLYSNQPQHFGDGTRLSIL.

The chain has TRBV18 and TRBJ2-3; D is undetermined. Trimming cost V 1 base and J 5 bases, with 13 bases left between them. The CDR3 is made up of 15 amino acids. Germline V gives CDR1 KGHSH, CDR2 LQKENI. The CDR3 nucleotides read TGTGCCAGCTCACCACGCCATCCGGGTGGAGATACGCAGTATTTT. It yields the protein CASSPRHPGGDTQYF. Combining the CDR3 with reference TRBV18 and TRBJ2-3 gives the whole variable domain NAGVMQNPRHLVRRRGQEARLRCSPMKGHSHVYWYRQLPEEGLKFMVYLQKENIIDESGMPKERFSAEFPKEGPSILRIQQVVRGDSAAYFCASSPRHPGGDTQYFGPGTRLTVL.

The J gene is TRBJ2-3, the V gene TRBV18; 9 bases agree with TRBD1. The CDR3 is 15 amino acids. J was trimmed by 4 bases and V by 6 bases; bases with no gene match: 8. Germline values: CDR1 KGHSH, CDR2 LQKENI. Written as DNA, the CDR3 is TGTGCCAGCTCGCCGGGACAGGGTCCCCCAGATACGCAGTATTTT. Translating it yields CASSPGQGPPDTQYF.

This clone was counted at least ten times. V and J are TRBV5-4 and TRBJ2-1; 12 positions match TRBD2. Germline CDR1 reads SGHNT; CDR2 reads YYREEE (reference sequence). The CDR3 extends over 16 amino acids. V was clipped by 7 bases and J by 8 bases; unmatched bases: 13. The CDR3 loop is CASASVSTSGSYEQFF. The DNA for the CDR3 is TGTGCCAGCGCATCCGTCTCGACTAGCGGGAGCTATGAGCAGTTCTTC.

This clone was detected once. CDR3 DNA sequence: TGTGCCAGTACCCTACAAGGGACAGGGCAAGGCTACACCTTC. Its translation: CASTLQGTGQGYTF. The chain is built from TRBV19 and TRBJ1-2; 9 bases map to TRBD1. CDR1 and CDR2 from the germline V gene are LNHDA and SQIVND (reference sequence). The CDR3 sequence is 14 residues long. Trimming took 7 bases from V and 8 from J; bases not matched to a gene: 11.